This T cell receptor (beta chain) was captured by sequencing in a study of molecular identifiers for immune sequencing clone quantification (dated by TCRdb to the late 2010s). The study in broad terms: For a replicate experiment, the RNA from either approximately 20,000 or 100,000 naive CD8 T cells was divided into five aliquots, and four of those aliquots went on to sequencing. The study was a methods study using CD8 T cells to benchmark molecular-identifier clustering-based TCR repertoire sequencing (MIDCIRS) and TCR RNA copy counting. Here is what the overall study found, with its caveats: Spiked-in Jurkat TCR RNA equal to a single cell's worth was reported to be detectable even within 1,100,000 naive CD8 T cells. Clones above 20 RNA copies held over 99% of molecules in CMV-specific effector cells but under 1% in naive cells. Approximately 3.3 recovered TCR RNA copies per cell were obtained by modeling, versus approximately 10 by digital PCR, implying a capture efficiency of about 30%. Without barcode sub-clustering, chimeric consensus sequences inflated TCR diversity; chimeras reached as high as 47%. Spiked-in Jurkat TCR RNA (approximately eleven copies' worth), which is not part of the donor repertoire, was contained in the naive libraries. Highly expanded clone sizes could be underestimated because identical TCR molecules may share a barcode.

Receptors were amplified or captured by PCR. Sequencing instrument: Illumina HiSeq 4000. Bulk TCR libraries were generated as previously described, with the TCR primers listed in Table S5 used. Purification of total RNA was performed with the Qiagen AllPrep DNA/RNA kit. Reads from multiple sequencing runs of the same library were pooled before analysis. As for the original processing: Only reads with exact TCR constant sequence were kept, trimmed to 150 nt, and grouped by their 12-nt molecular barcodes. Reads within each barcode group were sub-clustered using a 15% Levenshtein threshold, and quality-weighted consensus sequences were constructed for each RNA molecule. Non-functional sequences were excluded, and lower-count sequences lying one edit away from another sequence were also excluded. On the basis of fitting two negative binomial distributions, barcode sub-clusters with fewer than 20% of the maximum read count were discarded. TCRdb trimmed the raw reads at Q25, called clones with MiXCR and kept productive beta chains. CDR3 protein duplicates are merged, each entry listing the most common genes and DNA. These V and J calls derive from TCRdb rather than the authors' analysis. Recorded for this sample are under 85,000 distinct CDR3 sequences; around a sixth of them occurred a single time. Under 1.5% of the sample comes from the top ten.

Libraries of naive CD8 T cells were generated from around 20,000 to 990,000 sorted cells, with 10%, 30% or 50% of the purified RNA used. Naive CD8 T cells were FACS-sorted as CD8+CD4-CCR7+CD45RA+ on a BD FACSAria II into RLT Plus buffer. To test detection sensitivity, Jurkat RNA equal to around nine TCR copies was added to samples of roughly 18,000-1,100,000 naive CD8 T cells. Enrichment of CD8 T cells was done with RosetteSep CD8+ T Cell Enrichment Cocktail plus Ficoll-Paque, and ACK red cell lysis came afterward. This clonotype was seen a few times. Its antigen specificity is not known. No base quality information exists; no much larger clone differs at one position. CDR3 length: 13 amino acids, cysteine to phenylalanine. The DNA shown is the 39-base CDR3, in frame from base 1. CDR1 and CDR2 are drawn from the germline V gene (reference sequence): DFQATT, SNEGSKA. For this chain, trimming is 2 bases at the V end and 4 bases at the J end, and the number of junction bases without a gene match is 5.

Sequenced sample: naive CD8+ T cells from blood, with Jurkat cell RNA spiked in. This sample's cell subset or site label indicates: FACS-sorted CD8+CD4-CCR7+CD45RA+ naive T cells. This clonotype originated in a human donor in good health. Some libraries in this study had Jurkat cell RNA spiked in. This sequence uses TRBV20-1 and TRBJ2-7; 7 bases in between match TRBD1. This receptor carries the CDR3 CSARPGQMYEQYF. Here is the DNA: TGCAGTGCTAGACCGGGACAGATGTACGAGCAGTACTTC.